This T cell receptor (beta chain) is drawn from a study of T-cell memory formation after mild COVID-19. Comments on this clonotype: Its specificity is unknown.

The V end lost 1 base, the J end lost 4 bases, and 7 bases lay between the germline ends. CDR3 length: 14 amino acids. The germline V gene has CDR1 SGHVS and CDR2 FQNEAQ. Regarding the study as a whole: Later expanders leaned toward CD4+, whereas clones contracting from day 15 to 85 were balanced CD4/CD8.

With constant-segment primers, 5'RACE yielded cDNA libraries of TCR alpha and TCR beta that carried sample barcodes and UMIs. TCRdb analysed the 5' RACE reads with MiXCR anew, one entry per CDR3 protein. The sample holds a few hundred thousand distinct CDR3 sequences, about 21% seen once. The sequenced sample consisted of PBMCs or a T cell subset sorted from them (not recorded which). The clonotype comes from an adult woman who had mild COVID-19 (a few samples of this study predate the infection). Cell type and time point are not known. The rearrangement uses TRBV7-8 and TRBJ1-4; D is perhaps TRBD1 (5 bases). CDR3 sequence: CASSLGQSNEKLFF. CDR3 in DNA: TGTGCCAGCAGCTTAGGACAGAGTAATGAAAAACTGTTTTTT.